This record concerns one T cell receptor (beta chain) sequence. Its target is unknown. Germline V lookup: CDR1 WNHNN, CDR2 SYGVQD (reference sequence). There are 13 residues in the CDR3. Deletions cut 6 bases from V and 5 bases from J, with 13 bases between. This entry belongs to a study of cytomegalovirus exposure and HLA in healthy donors. Study-wide results and caveats: Analysis was performed later, and it showed HLA-associated TCR beta chains to be more clonally expanded than equally common others.

The primer mix had 60 Vbeta and 13 Jbeta primers. Sequenced by immunoSEQ multiplex PCR; TCRdb stores in-frame clones only, minus some. This sample's table has approximately 130,000 clones. Healthy bone marrow donors formed the donor group. The TCR was taken from a woman aged 55 to 70 in good health and CMV-seronegative. Sequenced input: PBMCs. This chain connects TRBV10-1 to TRBJ2-5; D unresolved. The CDR3 is CASSPSRTETQYF. Here the CDR3 DNA reads TGCGCCAGCAGCCCGAGTAGAACGGAGACCCAGTACTTC.